Included here is one TCR beta chain sequence, with context. Its antigen has not been determined. Base qualities are not at hand, and no much larger clone is one base apart. The library was generated by PCR. These reads were obtained on an Illumina HiSeq 2500. To normalize quantification of the TCRbeta repertoire, the TCR libraries were built with molecular barcoding that relied on unique molecular identifiers. The public reads were reprocessed in TCRdb via fastp at Q25 and MiXCR, keeping in-frame beta chains. One record per CDR3 amino acid sequence lists the most common genes and DNA. The table for this sample lists 500,000 or so distinct CDR3 sequences; 30% to 35% of them were counted only once. About 2.3% of the sample is held by the ten biggest clonotypes. The germline V and J ends show losses of 0 bases and 4 bases respectively, and no gene match explains 10 bases of the junction. The CDR3 numbers 16 residues from cysteine through phenylalanine. The kept DNA is CDR3 alone, 48 bases in frame from the first base. CDR1 and CDR2 (SQVTM, ANQGSEA) derive from the germline V gene.

The data derive from a study of T-cell reconstitution after alpha-beta-depleted transplantation in children (TCRdb year 2016). Describing the broader study: T-cell immune reconstitution after TCRalphabeta/CD19-depleted allogeneic hematopoietic cell transplantation in children was quantitatively tracked in the study by means of TCR repertoire profiling.

The chain was built from TRBV29-1 and TRBJ2-7; 9 bases in between match TRBD1. This sample comprised PBMCs from the stem cell graft donor, obtained from the stem cell graft. The receptor comes from a human donor who donated a stem cell graft to a child with aplastic anemia. The sequence in DNA is TGCAGCGTTGAAGATACCGGGACAGGGAGTCTATACGAGCAGTACTTC. Its translation is CSVEDTGTGSLYEQYF.